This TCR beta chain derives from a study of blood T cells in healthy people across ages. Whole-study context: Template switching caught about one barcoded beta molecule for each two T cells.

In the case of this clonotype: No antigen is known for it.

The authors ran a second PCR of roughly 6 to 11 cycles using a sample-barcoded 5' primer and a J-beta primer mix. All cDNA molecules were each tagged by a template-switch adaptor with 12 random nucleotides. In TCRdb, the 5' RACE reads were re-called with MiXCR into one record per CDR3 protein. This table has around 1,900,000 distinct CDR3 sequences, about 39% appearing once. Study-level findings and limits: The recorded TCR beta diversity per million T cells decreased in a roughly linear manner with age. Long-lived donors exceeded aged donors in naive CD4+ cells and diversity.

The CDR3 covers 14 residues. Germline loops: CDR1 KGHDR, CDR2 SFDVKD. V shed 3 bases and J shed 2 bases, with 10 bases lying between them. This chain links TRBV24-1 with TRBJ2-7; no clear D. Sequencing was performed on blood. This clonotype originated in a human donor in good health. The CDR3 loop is CATSDHQLPYEQYF. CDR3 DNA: TGTGCCACCAGTGATCACCAATTGCCCTACGAGCAGTACTTC.